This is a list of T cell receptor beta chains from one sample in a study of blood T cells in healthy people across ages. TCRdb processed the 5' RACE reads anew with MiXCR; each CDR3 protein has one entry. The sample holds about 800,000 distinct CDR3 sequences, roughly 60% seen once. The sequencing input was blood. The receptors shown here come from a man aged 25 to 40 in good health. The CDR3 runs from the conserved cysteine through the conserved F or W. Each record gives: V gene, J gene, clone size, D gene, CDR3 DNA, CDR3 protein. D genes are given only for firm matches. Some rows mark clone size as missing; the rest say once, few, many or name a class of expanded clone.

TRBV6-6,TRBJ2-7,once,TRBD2,TGTGCCAGCAGTTACTCGTCGCGGGGGATGTACAATGAGCAGTACTTC,CASSYSSRGMYNEQYF
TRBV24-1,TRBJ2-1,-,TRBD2,TGTGCCACCAGTGATTTGAAGGGAGGGGCCTACAATGAGCAGTTCTTC,CATSDLKGGAYNEQFF
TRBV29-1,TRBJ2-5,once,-,TGCAGCGGAAAGCCAGACCGAGAGACCCAGTACTTC,CSGKPDRETQYF
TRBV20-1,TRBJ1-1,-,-,TGCAGTGCTAAGGGAGAGATGAACACTGAAGCTTTCTTT,CSAKGEMNTEAFF
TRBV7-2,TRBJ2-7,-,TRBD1,TGTGCCAGCAGCGGGACAGGGGCAGAGACCCGGTACTTC,CASSGTGAETRYF
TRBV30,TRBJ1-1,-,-,TGTGCCTGGAAGGGGAACACTGAAGCTTTCTTT,CAWKGNTEAFF
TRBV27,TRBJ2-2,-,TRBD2,TGTGCCAGCAGTTTACGGCGGGAGGGCCCCGGCGGGGAGCTGTTTTTT,CASSLRREGPGGELFF
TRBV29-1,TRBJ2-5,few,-,TGCAGCGCACCGGAGAGTATGTTCGAGACCCAGTACTTC,CSAPESMFETQYF
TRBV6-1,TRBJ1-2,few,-,TGTGCCAGCAGACGGGACGGACGAGCGTATGGCTACACCTTC,CASRRDGRAYGYTF
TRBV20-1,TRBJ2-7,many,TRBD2,TGCAGTGCGGCTAGCGGGACCTACGGAAAAGGGGAGCAGTACTTC,CSAASGTYGKGEQYF
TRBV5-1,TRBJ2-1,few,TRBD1,TGCGCCAGCAGCTTGGGACAGGGGGGTCACAATGAGCAGTTCTTC,CASSLGQGGHNEQFF
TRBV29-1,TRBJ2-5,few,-,TGCAGCGTTGAGCAGGGGAGGACGTACCAAGAGACCCAGTACTTC,CSVEQGRTYQETQYF